This T cell receptor (beta chain) came from a study of blood T cell repertoires in COVID-19. Study processing details: Estimated nucleated cell counts came from reference gene primer amplification. Measured with immunoSEQ multiplex PCR; TCRdb has only the in-frame clones, and not every one. V and J calls plus clone size are reproduced from that table; the DNA served to infer D and trimming. The repertoire holds more than 95,000 clones, with around 83% as singletons. The CDR3 totals 19 residues. Germline V CDR1 and CDR2: LGHDT, YNNKEL (reference sequence). V shed 7 bases and J 7 bases; nucleotides not matched to a gene: 18.

Sequenced sample: peripheral blood. This sequence was found in a woman of 80 years or more with acute or convalescent COVID-19. This chain uses TRBV3-1 (or the pseudogene TRBV3-2) with TRBJ2-1, with 14 bases fitting TRBD2. CDR3 DNA sequence: TGTGCCAGCACCTTAAGCCCTTTGGGACTAGCGGGAGAGATTAATGAGCAGTTCTTC. It yields the protein CASTLSPLGLAGEINEQFF.